This TCR beta chain was captured by sequencing in a study of identical twins (dated by TCRdb to 2016 to 2017). Background on the whole study: The study deep-sequenced TCR alpha and beta repertoires from monozygotic twins, unrelated adults of various ages and cord blood to test whether fetal clonotypes persist. Replicate twin experiments were performed at different times using different library preparation protocols to rule out contamination.

Every donor in the study was a healthy Caucasian. Miltenyi CD45RO+ enrichment and human naive T-cell isolation kits were used to isolate memory (CD45RO+) and naive T cells from PBMC. What the study reported, not specific to this receptor: Abundant cord blood beta clonotypes carried fewer insertions; young adult naive repertoires showed a weaker similar trend, while memory repertoires showed none. Zero-insertion analyses could be partly confounded by invariant T cells such as MAIT and iNKT, though diverse VJ usage argued against such confounding for most clonotypes. Compared with coincidental sharing between unrelated individuals, out-of-frame TCR alpha sequences shared between twins had an excess of sequences with low generation probability. In beta out-of-frame sequences, excess twin sharing was weaker, because having fewer shared sequences lowered the signal-to-noise ratio. Conclusions relied on cross-sectional statistical analysis, since the same donors could not be followed over many years. Out-of-frame TCR alpha sharing in monozygotic twins was systematically underestimated by recombination models, whereas sharing between unrelated individuals was in agreement with the recombination models.

V sheds 0 bases and J sheds 5 bases, leaving 17 bases between their ends. The cysteine opens and the phenylalanine closes a CDR3 of 15 amino acids. CDR3 DNA only is kept here, 45 bases in frame from base 1. CDR1 and CDR2 (DFQATT, SNEGSKA) derive from the germline V gene (reference sequence). The library was obtained by 5' RACE. The listed sequencing device is Illumina HiSeq 2000. A universal primer binding site was added through template switching, and the final cDNA carried a unique molecular identifier so that TCR cDNA molecules could be counted accurately. Specific primers in the conserved constant-segment region were used to synthesize first-strand cDNA for TCR alpha and beta chains. To control for contamination, every cDNA library carried two barcodes: a SMART-Mk sample barcode plus Illumina barcodes. Two successive PCR steps introduced TruSeq adapter sequences along with Illumina sample barcodes. Sequencing of the TCR alpha and beta cDNA libraries was done on the Illumina HiSeq platform using custom primers. In the source study's methods: Unique molecular identifiers were extracted from raw reads with MiGEC, and CDR3 positions were determined with MiXCR. Recombination models were inferred per individual with the repgenHMM and IGoR tools using an EM algorithm. Shared clonotype analysis was performed with the tcR package in R, normalizing sharing by the product of cloneset sizes. To study raw recombination without the effects of thymic and clonal selection, out-of-frame nonproductive sequences were analyzed. Clones were called with MiXCR by TCRdb after fastp trimmed the public reads at Q25, and only in-frame beta chains were retained. For every CDR3 protein sequence, its rows merge into one entry that carries the most common genes and DNA. TCRdb assigned the V and J calls; the authors' analysis was not used. The sample table holds about 210,000 distinct CDR3 sequences, of which approximately 9% were seen once. The ten largest clones represent roughly 5% of the sample.

This clonotype has at least ten counts. Its antigen is unknown. Per-base quality was not reported, and no clone a single base away is much larger than it. This receptor was taken from a woman younger than 30 in good health. The sequence joins TRBV20-1 to TRBJ2-7; too little of a D gene remains to name it. The sample comprised memory (CD45RO+) T cells sorted from blood. Interpreted using the paper, the cell subset or site label stands for: CD45RO+ enriched T cells. The DNA is as follows: TGCAGTGCTAGAGATATGGGGTCGGACCGGCACGAGCAGTACTTC. Its translation reads: CSARDMGSDRHEQYF.